These T cell receptor beta chains were read from a single sample in a study of beta chain features in type 1 diabetes. The data were produced by immunoSEQ multiplex PCR, yet TCRdb's version contains in-frame clones alone and is incomplete. The table lists more than 550,000 clones, over 12% of them singletons. The sample comprised naive CD4+ T cells from blood. The receptor set was obtained from a man aged 18 to 30 with type 1 diabetes. The CDR3 runs from the conserved cysteine through the conserved F or W. A D gene is named only where the DNA matches it firmly. Clone size, where shown, is once, few, many, or a class for clones that have expanded.

CDR3aa	CDR3nt	j_gene	abundance	v_gene	d_gene
CASSPGASGRLPEETQYF	TGTGCCAGCTCTCCAGGGGCTAGCGGGAGGCTCCCGGAGGAGACCCAGTACTTC	TRBJ2-5	NA	TRBV18	TRBD2
CASSPRLAAAFF	TGTGCCAGTAGCCCCCGCCTGGCGGCGGCTTTCTTT	TRBJ1-1	NA	TRBV19	NA
CASSSWTGRGETQYF	TGTGCCAGTAGTAGCTGGACAGGGAGGGGAGAGACCCAGTACTTC	TRBJ2-5	few	TRBV19	NA
CASSLGGSDEETQYF	TGCGCCAGCAGCTTGGGAGGTTCAGACGAAGAGACCCAGTACTTC	TRBJ2-5	few	TRBV5-1	NA
CASSPDLNRGYTF	TGTGCCAGCAGTCCTGACCTAAATCGTGGCTACACCTTC	TRBJ1-2	few	TRBV5-4	NA
CAAGAYTGELFF	TGTGCCGCGGGAGCGTACACCGGGGAGCTGTTTTTT	TRBJ2-2	NA	TRBV5-6	TRBD2
CASSYLGAANIQYF	TGTGCCAGCAGTTACTTAGGGGCTGCAAACATTCAGTACTTC	TRBJ2-4	few	TRBV6-5	NA
CASSVDSPETQYF	TGTGCCAGCAGTGTCGACTCGCCAGAGACCCAGTACTTC	TRBJ2-5	NA	TRBV2	NA
CASSTGTSGRGYGRETQYF	TGTGCCAGCAGTACCGGGACTAGCGGGAGAGGTTACGGGAGAGAGACCCAGTACTTC	TRBJ2-5	NA	TRBV28	TRBD2
CASSPPGLAGGNEQFF	TGCGCCAGCAGCCCTCCGGGACTAGCGGGGGGTAATGAGCAGTTCTTC	TRBJ2-1	NA	TRBV5-1	TRBD2
CATGASGEQFF	TGTGCCACAGGGGCGTCGGGTGAGCAGTTCTTC	TRBJ2-1	few	TRBV15	NA
CATSRGLQETQYF	TGTGCCACCAGCAGGGGCCTCCAAGAGACCCAGTACTTC	TRBJ2-5	few	TRBV15	NA
CSVTDRGANYGYTF	TGCAGCGTTACGGACAGGGGCGCTAACTATGGCTACACCTTC	TRBJ1-2	NA	TRBV29-1	TRBD1
CASSGRDRGVVCGELFF	TGTGCCAGCAGCGGCCGGGACAGGGGCGTAGTTTGCGGGGAGCTGTTTTTT	TRBJ2-2	few	TRBV21-1	NA
CASTIPPGYEQYF	TGTGCCAGCACTATTCCGCCTGGCTACGAGCAGTACTTC	TRBJ2-7	NA	TRBV28	NA
CASKGQGRNEQYF	TGCGCCAGCAAGGGACAGGGAAGAAACGAGCAGTACTTC	TRBJ2-7	NA	TRBV5-1	TRBD1
CSVRQGYYGEYF	TGCAGCGTAAGACAGGGATACTACGGGGAGTACTTC	TRBJ2-7	NA	TRBV29-1	TRBD1